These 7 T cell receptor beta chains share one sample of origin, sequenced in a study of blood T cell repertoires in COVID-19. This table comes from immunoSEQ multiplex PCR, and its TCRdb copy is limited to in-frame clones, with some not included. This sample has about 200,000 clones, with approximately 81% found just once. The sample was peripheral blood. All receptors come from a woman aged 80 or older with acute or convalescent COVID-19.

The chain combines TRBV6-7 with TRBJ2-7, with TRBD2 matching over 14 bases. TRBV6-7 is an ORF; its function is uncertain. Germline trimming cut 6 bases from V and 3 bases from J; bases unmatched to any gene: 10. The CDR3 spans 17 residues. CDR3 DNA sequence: TGTGCCAGCAGCAATGGGACTAGCGGGAGATCCGGCTACGAGCAGTACTTC. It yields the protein CASSNGTSGRSGYEQYF.

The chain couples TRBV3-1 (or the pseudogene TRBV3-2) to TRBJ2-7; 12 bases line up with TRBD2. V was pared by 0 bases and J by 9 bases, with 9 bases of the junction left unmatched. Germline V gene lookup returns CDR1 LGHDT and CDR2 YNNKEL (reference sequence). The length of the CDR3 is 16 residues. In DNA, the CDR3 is TGTGCCAGCAGCCAAGACCGGACTAGCGGGACATTACGGCAGTACTTC. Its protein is CASSQDRTSGTLRQYF.

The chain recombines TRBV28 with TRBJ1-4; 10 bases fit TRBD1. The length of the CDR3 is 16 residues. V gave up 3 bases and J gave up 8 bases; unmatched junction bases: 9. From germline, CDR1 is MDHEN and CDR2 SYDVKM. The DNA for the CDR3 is TGTGCCAGCAGTTTGGACAGGGGGGCCTATGGGGAAAAACTGTTTTTT. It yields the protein CASSLDRGAYGEKLFF.

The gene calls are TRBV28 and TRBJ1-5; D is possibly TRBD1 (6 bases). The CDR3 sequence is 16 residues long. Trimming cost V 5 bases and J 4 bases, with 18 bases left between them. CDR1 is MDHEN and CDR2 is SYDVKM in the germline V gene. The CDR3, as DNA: TGTGCCAGCAGTCGACAATCGACAGGACGAAATCAGCCCCAGCATTTT. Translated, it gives CASSRQSTGRNQPQHF.

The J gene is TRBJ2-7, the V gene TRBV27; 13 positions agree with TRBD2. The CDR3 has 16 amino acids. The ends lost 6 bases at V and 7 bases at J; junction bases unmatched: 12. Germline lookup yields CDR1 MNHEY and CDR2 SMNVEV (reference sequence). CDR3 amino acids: CASSKPGTSGIGEQYF. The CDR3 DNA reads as TGTGCCAGCAGCAAACCCGGGACTAGCGGGATAGGGGAGCAGTACTTC.

CDR3 coding DNA: TGTGCCAGCAGCAAACGTGGACAGGGAAAAGAGACCCAGTACTTC. Translation: CASSKRGQGKETQYF. This rearrangement joins TRBV21-1 to TRBJ2-5; the table's D call of TRBD1 was not tested on the DNA. TRBV21-1 is an annotated pseudogene. CDR3 length: 15 amino acids.

In nucleotides, the CDR3 is TGTGCCCACTACCCGGGAACCGGGGAGCTGTTTTTT. Translating it yields CAHYPGTGELFF. The chain links TRBV25-1 to TRBJ2-2; a possible D gene is TRBD2 (5 bases). The V gene's germline CDR1 is MGHDK and CDR2 SYGVNS. The ends were cut back, 11 bases at V and 5 bases at J, with 12 bases in the middle. CDR3 length equals 12 residues.